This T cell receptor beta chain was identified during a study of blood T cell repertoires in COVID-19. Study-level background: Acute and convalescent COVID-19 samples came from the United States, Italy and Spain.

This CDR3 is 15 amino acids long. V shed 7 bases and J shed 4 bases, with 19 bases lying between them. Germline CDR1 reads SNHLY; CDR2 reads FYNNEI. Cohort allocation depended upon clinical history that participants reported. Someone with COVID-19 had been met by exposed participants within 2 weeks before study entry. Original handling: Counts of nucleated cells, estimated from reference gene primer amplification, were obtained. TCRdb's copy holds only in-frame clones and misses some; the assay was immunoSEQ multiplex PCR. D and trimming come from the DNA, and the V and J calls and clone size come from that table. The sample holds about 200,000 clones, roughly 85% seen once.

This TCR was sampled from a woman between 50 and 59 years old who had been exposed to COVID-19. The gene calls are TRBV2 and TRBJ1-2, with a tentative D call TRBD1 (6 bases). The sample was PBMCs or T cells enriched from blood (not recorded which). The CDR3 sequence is CASKRRDNLSYGYTF. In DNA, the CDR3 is TGTGCCAGCAAGCGCCGGGACAACCTAAGCTATGGCTACACCTTC.